The rows below give T cell receptor beta chains drawn from one sample of a study of T cell repertoires in cytomegalovirus infection. TCRdb re-analysed the reads in MiXCR, keeping a single row per CDR3 protein. The sample yields 300,000 to 400,000 distinct CDR3 sequences, 25% to 30% seen once. No antigens are known for them. The material sequenced was cultured PBMCs, taken from culture after CMV antigen stimulation. All receptors derive from a human donor in good health (CMV status not recorded). Some clones in this sample may be carry-over from other donors' samples. Each CDR3 is given with its conserved first and last residue. D genes are given only for firm matches. For some rows the clone size is stated as once, few or many, or as a class when expanded; others skip it.

TRBV7-6	TRBJ1-2	few	NA	TGTGCCAGCAGCCTTCGGACTGCAGAACCCAACTATGGCTACACCTTC	CASSLRTAEPNYGYTF
TRBV3-1	TRBJ2-3	NA	NA	TGTGCCAGCAGCATCCCATGGGCTAGCACAGATACGCAGTATTTT	CASSIPWASTDTQYF
TRBV5-1	TRBJ2-7	NA	NA	TGCGCCAGCAGAGTCACAGGGCTGGGAGCGTCCGAGCAGTACTTC	CASRVTGLGASEQYF
TRBV12-3/TRBV12-4	TRBJ2-2	few	TRBD2	TGTGCCAGCAGTCTAGCGGGAGTCGGGGAGCTGTTTTTT	CASSLAGVGELFF
TRBV2	TRBJ2-7	few	NA	TGTGCCAGCAGTTATAGTAGCGAGCAGTACTTC	CASSYSSEQYF
TRBV28	TRBJ2-7	few	NA	TGTGCCAGCAGGTTCGGACCTTACGAGCAGTACTTC	CASRFGPYEQYF
TRBV29-1	TRBJ1-2	NA	NA	TGCAGCGTTGAAGAAACTAGCGATGGCTACACCTTC	CSVEETSDGYTF
TRBV5-1	TRBJ2-5	NA	NA	TGCGCCAGCAGCTTGGCCGACTGGACCAGCCAAGAGACCCAGTACTTC	CASSLADWTSQETQYF
TRBV11-3	TRBJ2-7	NA	TRBD1	TGTGCCAGCAGCCTTTCACAGGGGACCGAGCAGTACTTC	CASSLSQGTEQYF
TRBV7-9	TRBJ1-4	NA	TRBD1	TGTGCCACAACGGCCGGGACAGGAGGGTTTAAACTGTTTTTT	CATTAGTGGFKLFF
TRBV6-2/TRBV6-3	TRBJ2-1	NA	TRBD2	TGTGCCAGCACCAAGGGACTAGCGGGGCTTTCCTACAATGAGCAGTTCTTC	CASTKGLAGLSYNEQFF
TRBV7-3	TRBJ1-1	NA	NA	TGTGCCAGCAGCTTAATGGGACCGGGGAGACACACTGAAGCTTTCTTT	CASSLMGPGRHTEAFF
TRBV25-1	TRBJ2-2	many	TRBD2	TGTGCCAGCAGTGAACGTAGTGGTAGCGGGGGTTGGGACACCGGGGAGCTGTTTTTT	CASSERSGSGGWDTGELFF
TRBV6-1	TRBJ2-7	NA	NA	TGTGCCAGCACGAGGAATACCTACGAGCAGTACTTC	CASTRNTYEQYF
TRBV11-2	TRBJ2-4	few	NA	TGTGCCAGCAGCTCAACAGGGTCGATCGCCAAAAACATTCAGTACTTC	CASSSTGSIAKNIQYF
TRBV4-2	TRBJ2-3	many	TRBD2	TGTGCCAGCAGCCTTGAGTGGTCGGGAGGGCGAGATACGCAGTATTTT	CASSLEWSGGRDTQYF
TRBV6-6	TRBJ2-6	NA	NA	TGTGCCAGCAGTCGACCCCTTACCTCTGGGGCCAACGTCCTGACTTTC	CASSRPLTSGANVLTF
TRBV6-1	TRBJ1-1	NA	NA	TGTGCCAGCAGTGAAGTGGCAAACACTGAAGCTTTCTTT	CASSEVANTEAFF
TRBV23-1	TRBJ1-5	NA	NA	TGCGCCAGCAGTCACCAGAGGGGTGGATTAGGCAATCAGCCCCAGCATTTT	CASSHQRGGLGNQPQHF
TRBV5-1	TRBJ1-5	NA	NA	TGCGCCAGCAGCTTGGCTAGCATAGTTACAGATACGCAGCATTTT	CASSLASIVTDTQHF
TRBV2	TRBJ1-2	NA	NA	TGTGCCAGCAGTGAAGCGCGGGTGGCTGGCTACACCTTC	CASSEARVAGYTF
TRBV11-3	TRBJ1-5	few	TRBD1	TGTGCCAGCAGCTCGACAGGGGGCCCCAATCAGCCCCAGCATTTT	CASSSTGGPNQPQHF
TRBV6-5	TRBJ1-1	NA	TRBD1	TGTGCCAGCAGTTACTCGCCACAGGGGAGAGTGAAAACTGAAGCTTTCTTT	CASSYSPQGRVKTEAFF
TRBV9	TRBJ2-3	NA	NA	TGTGCCAGCAGCAGAGACCCCGGGACAGATACGCAGTATTTT	CASSRDPGTDTQYF
TRBV7-6	TRBJ2-7	NA	NA	TGTGCCAGCAGCGCTTCCTGGGACGGCGACGAGCAGTACTTC	CASSASWDGDEQYF
TRBV5-1	TRBJ2-3	NA	NA	TGCGCCAGCAGCTTGTCAACAAATACGCAGTATTTT	CASSLSTNTQYF
TRBV12-3/TRBV12-4	TRBJ2-3	NA	NA	TGTGCCAGCAGTTTAGAACTAGCCGGCCAGTATTTT	CASSLELAGQYF